Shown below are 29 T cell receptor beta chains from a single sample sequenced in a study of cytomegalovirus exposure and HLA in healthy donors (TCRdb year 2017). Library preparation was by the immunoSEQ multiplex PCR assay. The multiplex PCR relied on a mix of 60 forward primers for TCR Vbeta segments and 13 reverse primers for TCR Jbeta segments. Here the immuneACCESS table is served through TCRdb, limited to in-frame sequences with V and J called. Missing clones are a known gap in these copies; in checked studies unresolved V genes cover under half, and the rest lacks a known reason. The sample's table covers about 130,000 clones. The top ten clonotypes cover about 1.7% of the sample. Sequences were obtained from PBMCs. These receptors all stem from a man aged 18 to 30 in good health and CMV-seronegative.

The chain carries TRBV7-2 and TRBJ1-1; D unresolved. V lost 0 bases, J lost 5 bases, and 13 bases lay in between. Germline CDR1 and CDR2: SGHTA and FQGNSA. The CDR3 is made up of 15 amino acids. The CDR3 region is CASSLATAGSTEAFF. The DNA of the CDR3 is TGTGCCAGCAGCTTAGCCACAGCCGGATCGACTGAAGCTTTCTTT.

The chain has TRBV7-3 and TRBJ2-1; 7 bases map to TRBD2. CDR1 is SGHTA, CDR2 FQGTGA, per germline. Germline trimming cut 3 bases from V and 6 bases from J; bases unmatched to any gene: 5. CDR3 length: 14 residues. The CDR3 loop reads CASSLGGPSNEQFF. CDR3 DNA: TGTGCCAGCAGCTTGGGAGGGCCGAGCAATGAGCAGTTCTTC.

The chain carries TRBV27 and TRBJ2-5, with D perhaps TRBD2 (6 bases). The germline V gene encodes CDR1 MNHEY and CDR2 SMNVEV (reference sequence). Trimming took 3 bases from V and 5 from J, leaving 7 bases between them. The CDR3 consists of 12 residues. Here the CDR3 DNA reads TGTGCCAGCAGTTTTCGGGGGGAGACCCAGTACTTC. It yields the protein CASSFRGETQYF.

The rearrangement uses TRBV28 and TRBJ2-7; 10 bases agree with TRBD1. CDR3 length: 15 amino acids. The V and J ends lost 6 bases and 4 bases, in that order; junction bases with no gene match: 9. Per the germline V gene, CDR1 is MDHEN and CDR2 is SYDVKM. CDR3 in amino acids: CASRKDRGQGYEQYF. The CDR3 DNA is TGTGCCAGCAGGAAAGACAGGGGGCAAGGGTACGAGCAGTACTTC.

The rearrangement links TRBV7-2 to TRBJ2-7; D uncertain. Germline V gives CDR1 SGHTA, CDR2 FQGNSA. V lost 0 bases, J lost 0 bases, and 9 bases lay in between. The CDR3 length is 15 residues. The CDR3 nucleotides are TGTGCCAGCAGCTTAGCGGCGGAAGGCTCCTACGAGCAGTACTTC. Amino acid sequence: CASSLAAEGSYEQYF.

The J gene is TRBJ2-2, the V gene TRBV6-5; unclear D gene. The CDR3 has 12 amino acids. Germline values: CDR1 MNHEY, CDR2 SVGAGI. V lost 2 bases, J lost 7 bases, and 5 bases lay in between. The CDR3 DNA reads TGTGCCAGCAGTTACACTCGCGGGGAGCTGTTTTTT. Residues: CASSYTRGELFF.

The J gene is TRBJ2-3, the V gene TRBV18, with D perhaps TRBD1 (5 bases). This CDR3 is built from 20 residues. The V end was cut by 1 base, the J end by 4 bases, with 27 bases between. The germline CDR1 and CDR2 sequences are KGHSH and LQKENI. CDR3 DNA sequence: TGTGCCAGCTCACCACAGGGGAACCCCTGGCCGGGTTCGAGTGCAGATACGCAGTATTTT. Protein product: CASSPQGNPWPGSSADTQYF.

V gene TRBV28 combines with J gene TRBJ1-5; no definite D call. The germline CDR1 and CDR2 sequences are MDHEN and SYDVKM. This CDR3 spans 15 amino acids. V lost 6 bases and J lost 0, with 12 bases in between. CDR3 bases: TGTGCCAGCAGCCGAGACTATTATAGCAATCAGCCCCAGCATTTT. Amino acid sequence: CASSRDYYSNQPQHF. Full variable domain (missing parts from reference TRBV28 and TRBJ1-5): DVKVTQSSRYLVKRTGEKVFLECVQDMDHENMFWYRQDPGLGLRLIYFSYDVKMKEKGDIPEGYSVSREKKERFSLILESASTNQTSMYLCASSRDYYSNQPQHFGDGTRLSIL.

The CDR3 DNA reads as TGTGCCAGCTCACTCAAGACGGGAATCTCTGGAAACACCATATATTTT. Its translation is CASSLKTGISGNTIYF. This chain uses TRBV18 with TRBJ1-3; D call uncertain. Trimming took off 4 bases at V and 0 bases at J, with 13 bases between the two ends. The CDR3 consists of 16 residues. The germline gives CDR1 KGHSH, CDR2 LQKENI.

The chain carries TRBV28 and TRBJ2-3; 10 positions agree with TRBD2. V lost 4 bases, J lost 6 bases, and 4 bases stayed unmatched. The CDR3 is 14 residues long. Per germline, CDR1 MDHEN and CDR2 SYDVKM. CDR3 region: CASSSLLAGDTQYF. CDR3 in DNA: TGTGCCAGCAGTTCACTACTAGCGGGGGATACGCAGTATTTT.

The V call is TRBV7-3, the J call TRBJ2-7; 8 bases agree with TRBD2. The junction had 7 bases not matched to a gene; V was cut back by 6 bases and J by 3 bases. This CDR3 spans 14 amino acids. Germline assignment: CDR1 SGHTA and CDR2 FQGTGA. This chain's CDR3 is CASSPGLADYEQYF. The DNA for the CDR3 is TGTGCCAGCAGTCCAGGACTAGCCGACTACGAGCAGTACTTC.

The chain joins TRBV18 to TRBJ1-5; D gene uncertain. The germline gives CDR1 KGHSH, CDR2 LQKENI. This CDR3 is built from 15 residues. V was cut by 6 bases and J by 4 bases, with 16 bases left in between. CDR3 bases: TGTGCCAGCTCCCCCGGACCCTCGGGGAATCAGCCCCAGCATTTT. This gives the protein CASSPGPSGNQPQHF.

The rearrangement uses TRBV7-9 and TRBJ1-1, with TRBD1 as a possible D gene (6 bases). This CDR3 region has 18 residues. V gave up 5 bases and J gave up 0 bases, with 22 bases separating them. Germline lookup yields CDR1 SEHNR and CDR2 FQNEAQ (reference sequence). The CDR3 protein is CASSSRADSPSLNTEAFF. The CDR3 DNA follows: TGTGCCAGCAGCAGCCGCGCGGACAGCCCTTCTTTGAACACTGAAGCTTTCTTT. Variable domain in full (rest from reference TRBV7-9 and TRBJ1-1): DTGVSQNPRHKITKRGQNVTFRCDPISEHNRLYWYRQTLGQGPEFLTYFQNEAQLEKSRLLSDRFSAERPKGSFSTLEIQRTEQGDSAMYLCASSSRADSPSLNTEAFFGQGTRLTVV.

V is TRBV5-4 and J is TRBJ2-1, with 8 positions matching TRBD2. The CDR3 loop spans 16 amino acids. V was pared by 0 bases and J by 4 bases, with 6 bases of the junction left unmatched. The germline V gene encodes CDR1 SGHNT and CDR2 YYREEE (reference sequence). The CDR3 nucleotides are TGTGCCAGCAGCTTGGGGTTAGCGGGACCATACAATGAGCAGTTCTTC. Protein: CASSLGLAGPYNEQFF. The complete variable domain, with remaining parts taken from reference TRBV5-4 and TRBJ2-1, reads ETGVTQSPTHLIKTRGQQVTLRCSSQSGHNTVSWYQQALGQGPQFIFQYYREEENGRGNFPPRFSGLQFPNYSSELNVNALELDDSALYLCASSLGLAGPYNEQFFGPGTRLTVL.

The chain joins TRBV10-2 to TRBJ2-6; D possibly corresponds to TRBD2 (7 bases). The CDR3 is 20 amino acids. V lost 4 bases to trimming and J lost 0 bases, with 22 bases between them. Germline V CDR1 and CDR2: WSHSY, SAAADI. CDR3 coding DNA: TGCGCCAGCAGTGGGCGGGGGCCAAGGGCCCTTCTCTCTGGGGCCAACGTCCTGACTTTC. Its translation is CASSGRGPRALLSGANVLTF.

The chain is built from TRBV30 and TRBJ1-2; 7 bases line up with TRBD1. The CDR3 consists of 14 residues. The J segment lost 5 bases and the V segment lost 6 bases, leaving 12 bases of the junction unmatched. Germline CDR1 reads GTSNPN; CDR2 reads SVGIG (reference sequence). The DNA for the CDR3 is TGTGCCTGTACTAGGAGGGGGCTGGGGTATGGCTACACCTTC. Residues: CACTRRGLGYGYTF.

This chain uses TRBV5-1 with TRBJ2-3, with D maybe TRBD2 (5 bases). The CDR3 is made up of 15 amino acids. Per the germline V gene, CDR1 is SGHRS and CDR2 is YFSETQ. V was shortened by 5 bases and J by 0 bases, with 13 bases between the two germline ends. CDR3 protein: CASRTNQASTDTQYF. The DNA for the CDR3 is TGCGCCAGCAGGACTAACCAAGCTAGCACAGATACGCAGTATTTT.

The chain combines TRBV7-2 with TRBJ1-2, with a weak D call TRBD1 (6 bases). From germline, CDR1 is SGHTA and CDR2 FQGNSA. This CDR3 has 13 residues. V shed 5 bases and J shed 4 bases, with 11 bases lying between them. The CDR3 is CASSGQGTYGYTF. The CDR3 DNA reads as TGTGCCAGCAGCGGCCAGGGGACCTATGGCTACACCTTC.

The chain combines TRBV4-3 with TRBJ1-4; D is unclear. Germline V CDR1 and CDR2: LGHNA, YSLEER. The CDR3 extends over 15 amino acids. V was shortened by 0 bases and J by 3 bases, with 8 bases between the two germline ends. The CDR3 DNA reads TGCGCCAGCAGCCAAGAAGGGCGGGCTAATGAAAAACTGTTTTTT. It codes for CASSQEGRANEKLFF.

As DNA, the CDR3 is TGTGCCAGCAGCTCCGCGGGCGAAGCTTTCTTT. Its protein is CASSSAGEAFF. V gene TRBV7-9 combines with J gene TRBJ1-1; D is unresolved. V lost 4 bases and J 8 bases, leaving 8 bases between the germline ends. CDR3 length: 11 amino acids. Germline V lookup: CDR1 SEHNR, CDR2 FQNEAQ (reference sequence).

The rearrangement uses TRBV7-2 and TRBJ2-2; 9 bases fit TRBD1. The ends lost 6 bases at V and 6 bases at J; junction bases unmatched: 8. The V gene's germline CDR1 is SGHTA and CDR2 FQGNSA. The CDR3 loop spans 15 amino acids. As DNA, the CDR3 is TGTGCCAGCAGACCCGGGACAGGGTTGGCCGGGGAGCTGTTTTTT. Protein product: CASRPGTGLAGELFF.

V gene TRBV28 combines with J gene TRBJ2-7; possibly TRBD1 for D (6 bases). The V end was cut by 2 bases, the J end by 4 bases, with 24 bases between. Germline lookup yields CDR1 MDHEN and CDR2 SYDVKM. This CDR3 comprises 18 residues. CDR3 protein: CASSLPSPPQGEGYEQYF. CDR3 sequence (DNA): TGTGCCAGCAGTTTACCCTCACCACCACAGGGAGAGGGGTACGAGCAGTACTTC.

The rearrangement links TRBV27 to TRBJ1-1; 8 nucleotides align to TRBD1. The length of the CDR3 is 14 residues. Looked up from germline, CDR1 is MNHEY and CDR2 is SMNVEV (reference sequence). V gave up 6 bases and J gave up 9 bases; unmatched junction bases: 12. The CDR3 region has the DNA TGTGCCAGCAGACGGACAGGGTTTGTCCAGCAAGCTTTCTTT. Residues: CASRRTGFVQQAFF.

The chain is built from TRBV13 and TRBJ2-7, with 11 bases aligning to TRBD2. Germline-derived CDR1 and CDR2 are PRHDT and FYEKMQ (reference sequence). The CDR3 loop spans 15 amino acids. Losses at the gene ends were 3 bases for V and 5 bases for J; bases not matched to a gene: 6. CDR3 DNA: TGTGCCAGCAGCTTGAGGGCTAGCGGGAGGAACGAGCAGTACTTC. It yields the protein CASSLRASGRNEQYF.

The chain is built from TRBV15 and TRBJ1-1; no firm D call. Trimming shortened V by 0 bases and J by 1 base, and 6 bases separated the two germline ends. There are 14 residues in the CDR3. The V gene's germline CDR1 is LNHNV and CDR2 YYDKDF (reference sequence). CDR3 amino acids: CATSRDRGNTEAFF. CDR3 DNA: TGTGCCACCAGCAGAGATCGGGGGAACACTGAAGCTTTCTTT.

The chain recombines TRBV28 with TRBJ2-2; 7 bases align to TRBD2. CDR1 and CDR2 (germline): MDHEN, SYDVKM. The length of the CDR3 is 16 residues. Unmatched junction bases numbered 8, after V lost 2 bases and J lost 5 bases. The CDR3 sequence is CASSLRGGEGTGELFF. DNA for the CDR3: TGTGCCAGCAGTTTACGCGGGGGAGAGGGAACCGGGGAGCTGTTTTTT.

The chain links TRBV10-3 to TRBJ1-2; possible D gene TRBD1, 6 bases. Germline V gives CDR1 ENHRY, CDR2 SYGVKD. The CDR3 has 15 residues. Trimming cost V 10 bases and J 8 bases, with 26 bases left between them. This chain's CDR3 is CATAPVSGGLWGYTF. CDR3 DNA: TGTGCCACCGCTCCGGTTTCGGGGGGCCTTTGGGGCTACACCTTC.

V usage is TRBV28 and J usage is TRBJ1-2; D gene uncertain. Trimming shortened V by 7 bases and J by 4 bases, and 19 bases separated the two germline ends. The CDR3 has 15 amino acids. Germline V gives CDR1 MDHEN, CDR2 SYDVKM. The CDR3: CASIPAGLESYGYTF. The CDR3 DNA follows: TGTGCCAGCATCCCTGCGGGTTTGGAAAGCTATGGCTACACCTTC.

The chain employs TRBV6-1 and TRBJ2-3, with 8 bases aligning to TRBD2. The junction had 9 bases not matched to a gene; V was cut back by 6 bases and J by 4 bases. There are 15 residues in the CDR3. CDR1 and CDR2 from the germline V gene are MNHNS and SASEGT. The CDR3 loop is CASRGPGLGADTQYF. The CDR3 nucleotides are TGTGCCAGCAGGGGACCGGGACTAGGCGCAGATACGCAGTATTTT.